This T cell receptor beta chain was sequenced during a study of T-cell reconstitution after alpha-beta-depleted transplantation in children. Germline CDR1 and CDR2: SGHRS and YFSETQ. V was pared by 7 bases and J by 5 bases, with 15 bases between. This CDR3 spans 14 amino acids. This clonotype was observed many times. Its antigen is not known. Notes on the study in general: Several hundred graft clones that had expanded were reportedly the source of alpha-beta T cells about two months after transplant.

The authors prepared the TCRbeta library with unique molecular identifiers. TCRdb independently ran MiXCR on the PCR reads; one entry per CDR3 protein. This sample yields fewer than 350,000 distinct CDR3 sequences, of which around 10% are seen a single time; about 25% belongs to the top ten. The sequencing here drew on peripheral blood, taken 180 days after TCRalphabeta/CD19-depleted stem cell transplant. The J gene is TRBJ2-2, the V gene TRBV5-1, with D possibly TRBD2 on 6 matching bases. The TCR comes from a male patient between 2 and 10 years old who had a stem cell transplant for chronic granulomatous disease, so the T cells may come from the graft donor. CDR3 sequence: CASGGSGLTGELFF. The CDR3 nucleotides are TGCGCCAGCGGCGGGTCCGGACTAACCGGGGAGCTGTTTTTT.